This TCR beta chain appears in the sequencing data of a study of blood T cell repertoires in COVID-19. Study-level information: From T cells, B-cell-depleted T cells, or PBMCs came the material, which was cDNA or gDNA.

Per germline, CDR1 ENHRY and CDR2 SYGVKD. The V end was cut by 6 bases, the J end by 5 bases, with 19 bases between. The CDR3 contains 16 residues. Generated by immunoSEQ multiplex PCR, the TCRdb table keeps only in-frame clones and is missing some. This sample has about 270,000 clones, with 75% to 90% found just once. Seattle patient enrollment occurred during active infection, with longitudinal follow-up thereafter. The sequence was collected from a woman aged 70-85 years with COVID-19, enrolled during active disease. V is TRBV10-3 and J is TRBJ2-2; the D gene is possibly TRBD2 (7 bases). Material: peripheral blood. CDR3 amino acids: CAISDHLGGATGELFF. The CDR3 DNA reads as TGTGCCATCAGCGACCACCTGGGGGGGGCGACCGGGGAGCTGTTTTTT.